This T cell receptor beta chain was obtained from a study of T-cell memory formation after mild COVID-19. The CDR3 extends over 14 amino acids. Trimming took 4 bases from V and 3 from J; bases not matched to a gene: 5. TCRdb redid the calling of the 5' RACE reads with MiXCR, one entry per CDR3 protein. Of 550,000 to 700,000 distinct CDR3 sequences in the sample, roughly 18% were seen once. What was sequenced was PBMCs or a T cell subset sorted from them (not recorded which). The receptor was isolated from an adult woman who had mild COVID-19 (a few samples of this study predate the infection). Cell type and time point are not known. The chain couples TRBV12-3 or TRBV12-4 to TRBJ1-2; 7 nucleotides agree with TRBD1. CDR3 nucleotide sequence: TGTGCCAGCAGTTCTACTACAGGGGACTATGGCTACACCTTC. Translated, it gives CASSSTTGDYGYTF.